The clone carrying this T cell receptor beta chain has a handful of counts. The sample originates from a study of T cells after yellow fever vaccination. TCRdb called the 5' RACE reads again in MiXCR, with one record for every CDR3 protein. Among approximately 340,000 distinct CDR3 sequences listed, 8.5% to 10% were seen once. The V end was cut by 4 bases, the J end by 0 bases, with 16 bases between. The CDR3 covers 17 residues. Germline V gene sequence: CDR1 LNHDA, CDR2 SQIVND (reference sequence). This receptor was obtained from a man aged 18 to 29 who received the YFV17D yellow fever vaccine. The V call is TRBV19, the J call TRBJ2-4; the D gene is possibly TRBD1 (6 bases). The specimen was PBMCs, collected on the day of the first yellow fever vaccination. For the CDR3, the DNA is TGTGCCAGTAGTACCCCCGGGACAAACCTAGCCAAAAACATTCAGTACTTC. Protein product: CASSTPGTNLAKNIQYF.